The 17 T cell receptor beta chains reported below all come from one sample, sequenced in a study of metastatic and nonmetastatic thyroid tumors. No treatment had been given to any patient before thyroid surgery. MiXCR was used by TCRdb to re-call the PCR reads. In the table there are around 3,600 clones, roughly 36% of which are singletons. The sample taken for sequencing was adjacent normal tissue. These receptor sequences come from a male donor with papillary thyroid cancer or a benign thyroid nodule (not recorded which). Some clones in this sample may be carry-over from other donors' samples.

The rearrangement joins TRBV19 to TRBJ2-2, with TRBD2 identical over 13 bases. The junction had 7 bases not matched to a gene; V was cut back by 7 bases and J by 5 bases. From germline, CDR1 is LNHDA and CDR2 SQIVND (reference sequence). The CDR3 spans 16 residues. This CDR3 reads CASMWTSGGLTGELFF. The CDR3 DNA sequence: TGTGCCAGTATGTGGACTAGCGGGGGATTAACCGGGGAGCTGTTTTTT.

Comment on this clone: This clone may be a read error of a much larger clone one base away. The chain combines TRBV12-3 or TRBV12-4 with TRBJ2-1, with 8 bases fitting TRBD1. CDR3 length: 12 amino acids. The ends lost 3 bases at V and 15 bases at J; junction bases unmatched: 7. The CDR3: CASSLARTGWFF. CDR3 sequence (DNA): TGTGCCAGCAGTTTGGCCAGGACAGGGTGGTTCTTC.

The chain uses TRBV11-1 and TRBJ1-3, with 8 nucleotides matching TRBD1. The CDR3 covers 15 residues. Trimming took 5 bases from V and 2 from J; bases not matched to a gene: 5. Germline CDR1 and CDR2: SGHAT and FQDESV (reference sequence). For the CDR3, the DNA is TGTGCCAGCAGCAAGACAGGGGAAACTGGAAACACCATATATTTT. Translation: CASSKTGETGNTIYF.

By share, this clone ranks as large. CDR3 sequence reads: CASSPYRGTGELFF. The CDR3 bases are TGTGCCAGCAGCCCCTACCGGGGAACCGGGGAGCTGTTTTTT. V and J are TRBV7-2 and TRBJ2-2; TRBD2 is a possible D gene (5 bases). Trimming left V 5 bases short and J 5 bases short, with 12 bases between. Germline assignment: CDR1 SGHTA and CDR2 FQGNSA. The CDR3 runs to 14 residues. The full variable domain, completed using reference TRBV7-2 and TRBJ2-2, is GAGVSQSPSNKVTEKGKDVELRCDPISGHTALYWYRQSLGQGLEFLIYFQGNSAPDKSGLPSDRFSAERTGGSVSTLTIQRTQQEDSAVYLCASSPYRGTGELFFGEGSRLTVL.

V is TRBV4-1 and J is TRBJ2-3; TRBD2 aligns across 8 bases. J lost 9 bases, V lost 4 bases, and 12 bases had no gene match. The V gene's germline CDR1 is MGHRA and CDR2 YSYEKL. The CDR3 is 15 amino acids. The DNA for the CDR3 is TGCGCCAGCAGCCCGGGACTAGGCCCGCTGGAGACGCAGTATTTT. It yields the protein CASSPGLGPLETQYF.

This clone was detected only a few times. The chain joins TRBV19 to TRBJ2-2; the D is unclear. Trimming removed 3 bases from V and 7 bases from J, with 6 bases in between. The germline V gene has CDR1 LNHDA and CDR2 SQIVND (reference sequence). This CDR3 comprises 12 residues. CDR3: CASSIGYGELFF. CDR3 nucleotide sequence: TGTGCCAGTAGTATCGGCTACGGGGAGCTGTTTTTT.

The DNA of the CDR3 is TGTGCCAGCAGCCCCCGCGCGGAATACTTAGCCAAAAACATTCAGTACTTC. As protein: CASSPRAEYLAKNIQYF. This chain joins TRBV6-1 and TRBJ2-4; D gene ambiguous. Trimming shortened V by 6 bases and J by 0 bases, and 18 bases separated the two germline ends. The CDR3 spans 17 residues. Germline V gene lookup returns CDR1 MNHNS and CDR2 SASEGT.

This clone was counted at least ten times. The chain is built from TRBV11-1 and TRBJ2-7; D ambiguous. The CDR3 totals 12 residues. Per the germline V gene, CDR1 is SGHAT and CDR2 is FQDESV (reference sequence). V lost 6 bases, J lost 3 bases, and 9 bases lay in between. CDR3 DNA: TGTGCCAGCAGTCTTACCAACTACGAGCAGTACTTC. It encodes CASSLTNYEQYF.

This clone was seen a few times. The chain employs TRBV27 and TRBJ1-2, with D perhaps TRBD1 (5 bases). Trimming removed 3 bases from V and 4 bases from J, with 21 bases in between. This CDR3 region has 17 residues. Germline V CDR1 and CDR2: MNHEY, SMNVEV (reference sequence). The CDR3 nucleotides read TGTGCCAGCAGTTTCTTTGGAGGGGCGGAAGACGCCTATGGCTACACCTTC. Translation gives CASSFFGGAEDAYGYTF.

This clone is termed large. The genes are TRBV28 and TRBJ2-7; D may correspond to TRBD1 or TRBD2 (5 bases each). Germline CDR1 reads MDHEN; CDR2 reads SYDVKM. Trimming removed 6 bases at V and 6 bases at J, with 15 bases between. The CDR3 is made up of 13 amino acids. Written as DNA, the CDR3 is TGTGCCAGCAGCTTCGAGGGACGGAGCGAGCAGTACTTC. This encodes CASSFEGRSEQYF.

This chain uses TRBV7-2 with TRBJ2-1; 10 positions match TRBD2. With V trimmed by 6 bases and J by 4 bases, 6 bases remained unmatched. The CDR3 covers 15 residues. Germline V gives CDR1 SGHTA, CDR2 FQGNSA. CDR3 sequence: CASRSAGGPYNEQFF. The CDR3 DNA follows: TGTGCCAGCAGGTCAGCGGGAGGGCCGTACAATGAGCAGTTCTTC.

This sequence joins TRBV11-2 and TRBJ1-5, with TRBD1 as a possible D gene (6 bases). The germline CDR1 and CDR2 sequences are SGHAT and FQNNGV. This CDR3 has 16 amino acids. V dropped 4 bases and J dropped 7 bases, with 20 bases sitting between them. CDR3: CASSSSLGGRIQPQHF. CDR3 coding DNA: TGTGCCAGCAGCTCCTCTTTGGGGGGGCGGATCCAGCCCCAGCATTTT. Full variable domain (missing parts from reference TRBV11-2 and TRBJ1-5): EAGVAQSPRYKIIEKRQSVAFWCNPISGHATLYWYQQILGQGPKLLIQFQNNGVVDDSQLPKDRFSAERLKGVDSTLKIQPAKLEDSAVYLCASSSSLGGRIQPQHFGDGTRLSIL.

This clone has a handful of counts. This rearrangement joins TRBV28 to TRBJ1-1; perhaps TRBD1 as D (6 bases). This CDR3 region has 14 residues. V gave up 7 bases and J gave up 5 bases, with 17 bases separating them. Looked up from germline, CDR1 is MDHEN and CDR2 is SYDVKM. The CDR3 protein is CASTPRAGVTEAFF. The CDR3 nucleotides read TGTGCCAGCACCCCCCGGGCAGGGGTAACTGAAGCTTTCTTT.

The chain combines TRBV12-3 or TRBV12-4 with TRBJ2-4, with D maybe TRBD1 (6 bases). CDR3 length: 15 residues. V lost 3 bases to trimming and J lost 6 bases, with 15 bases between them. CDR3 amino acids: CASSLRQDPSNIQYF. CDR3 sequence (DNA): TGTGCCAGCAGTTTGCGACAGGACCCTTCAAACATTCAGTACTTC.

This chain joins TRBV6-5 and TRBJ2-7; D gene unclear. Looked up from germline, CDR1 is MNHEY and CDR2 is SVGAGI. V was clipped by 6 bases and J by 3 bases, with 21 bases between them. The CDR3 length is 16 residues. As DNA, the CDR3 is TGTGCCAGCAGATATTCGATGGTCTCGGCTGACTACGAGCAGTACTTC. Amino acid sequence: CASRYSMVSADYEQYF.

With regard to this clone: The junction differs from germline at one of its ends, possibly a read error. V gene TRBV6-5 combines with J gene TRBJ1-1, with D maybe TRBD1 (5 bases). The CDR3 runs to 11 residues. Germline V lookup: CDR1 MNHEY, CDR2 SVGAGI. The chain's CDR3 is CASSWTGHRLF. CDR3 bases: TGTGCCAGCAGTTGGACTGGTCACAGGCTCTTT.

The gene calls are TRBV6-1 and TRBJ1-4; the D is unclear. The V gene's germline CDR1 is MNHNS and CDR2 SASEGT. Deletions cut 3 bases from V and 8 bases from J, with 10 bases between. CDR3 length: 13 amino acids. For the CDR3, the DNA is TGTGCCAGCAGTGAGTCGGAAGGAGAAAAACTGTTTTTT. This gives the protein CASSESEGEKLFF.